These T cell receptor beta chains were read from a single sample in a study of blood T cell repertoires in COVID-19. Data came from immunoSEQ multiplex PCR; TCRdb stores just in-frame clones and leaves some out. Found here are some 200,000 clones, about 84% of them singletons; the top ten hold about 7%. The specimen sequenced was PBMCs or T cells enriched from blood (not recorded which). The receptors shown here come from a woman between 35 and 50 years old with acute COVID-19. The conserved cysteine and the conserved F or W are not part of the CDR3 here. The order of the fields is CDR3 protein, J gene, V gene, clone size. Not all rows give a size; the values are once, few, many and, for expanded clones, a class.

CDR3: ATRLGRGGNQPQH
J: TRBJ1-5
V: TRBV19
size: .

CDR3: ASSLPSTGQEQY
J: TRBJ2-7
V: TRBV5-1
size: .

CDR3: ASSQDYRGIDNEQF
J: TRBJ2-1
V: TRBV4-3
size: .

CDR3: ASSPPGQGAPGELF
J: TRBJ2-2
V: TRBV11-3
size: .

CDR3: ASGATASLAKNIQY
J: TRBJ2-4
V: TRBV28
size: .

CDR3: ASSLDPPGGSYNEQF
J: TRBJ2-1
V: TRBV11-2
size: many

CDR3: ASSHRTGSDTQY
J: TRBJ2-3
V: TRBV11-3
size: .

CDR3: ASSSRGLVFFEQY
J: TRBJ2-7
V: TRBV28
size: .

CDR3: ASSSNQPQH
J: TRBJ1-5
V: TRBV6-5
size: .

CDR3: ASSYSARDYGYT
J: TRBJ1-2
V: TRBV6-6
size: .

CDR3: ASSPGQANTEAF
J: TRBJ1-1
V: TRBV27
size: .

CDR3: ASSPDWGAGGEKLF
J: TRBJ1-4
V: TRBV7-9
size: .

CDR3: AVGTLGVGNSPLH
J: TRBJ1-6
V: TRBV10-3
size: .

CDR3: SAGGGRGENQPQH
J: TRBJ1-5
V: TRBV20-1
size: .

CDR3: SVGTGLRGYT
J: TRBJ1-2
V: TRBV29-1
size: .

CDR3: SISRGPSTDTQY
J: TRBJ2-3
V: TRBV29-1
size: .

CDR3: ASTPDRGRQETQY
J: TRBJ2-5
V: TRBV7-2
size: .